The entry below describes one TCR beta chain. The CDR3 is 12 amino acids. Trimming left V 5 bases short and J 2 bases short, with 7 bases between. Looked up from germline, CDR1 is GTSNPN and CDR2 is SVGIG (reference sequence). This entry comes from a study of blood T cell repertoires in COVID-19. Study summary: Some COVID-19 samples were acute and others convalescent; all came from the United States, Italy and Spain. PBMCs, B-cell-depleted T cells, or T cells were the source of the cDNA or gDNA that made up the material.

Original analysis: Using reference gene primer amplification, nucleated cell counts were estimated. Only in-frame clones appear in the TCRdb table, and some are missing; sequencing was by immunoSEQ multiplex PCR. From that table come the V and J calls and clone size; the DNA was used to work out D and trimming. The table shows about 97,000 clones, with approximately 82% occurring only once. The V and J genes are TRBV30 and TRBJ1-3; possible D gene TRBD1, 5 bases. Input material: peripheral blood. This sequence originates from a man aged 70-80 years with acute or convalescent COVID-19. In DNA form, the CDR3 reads TGTGCCTGGGACAGAGCTGGAAACACCATATATTTT. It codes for CAWDRAGNTIYF.